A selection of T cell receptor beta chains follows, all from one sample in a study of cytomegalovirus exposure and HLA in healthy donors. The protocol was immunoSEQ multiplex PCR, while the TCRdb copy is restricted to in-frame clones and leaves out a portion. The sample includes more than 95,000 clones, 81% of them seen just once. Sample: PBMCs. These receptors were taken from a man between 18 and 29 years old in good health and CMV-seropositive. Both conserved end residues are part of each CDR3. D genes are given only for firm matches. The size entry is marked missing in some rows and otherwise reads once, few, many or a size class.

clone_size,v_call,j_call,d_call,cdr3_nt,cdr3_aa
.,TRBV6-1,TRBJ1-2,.,TGTGCCAGCATCTCAGTTCGGGGATACTATGGCTACACCTTC,CASISVRGYYGYTF
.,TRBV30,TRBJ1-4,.,TGTGCCTGGAGACCGGACGCGGGGCCTGCCAGAAAACTGTTTTTT,CAWRPDAGPARKLFF
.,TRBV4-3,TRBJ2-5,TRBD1,TGCGCCAGCAGCCATCCTCGACAGGGGGGAAAGACCCAGTACTTC,CASSHPRQGGKTQYF
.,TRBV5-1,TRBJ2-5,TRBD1,TGCGCCAGCAGCGCGGCGGCATTTGAGGGGGCAGAGACCCAGTACTTC,CASSAAAFEGAETQYF
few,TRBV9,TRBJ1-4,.,TGTGCCAGCAGAGCCTCCCCTACAGGGAGGGATGAAAAACTGTTTTTT,CASRASPTGRDEKLFF
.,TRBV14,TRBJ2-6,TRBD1,TGTGCCAGCCGCGTTAAACAGGGGCCCGGGGCCAACGTCCTGACTTTC,CASRVKQGPGANVLTF
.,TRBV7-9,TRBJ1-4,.,TGTGCCAGCAGCATGACTCCCGGGGCTAATGAAAAACTGTTTTTT,CASSMTPGANEKLFF
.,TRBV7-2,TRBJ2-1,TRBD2,TGTGCCAGCAGCCTAACTAGCGTGTCCTACAATGAGCAGTTCTTC,CASSLTSVSYNEQFF
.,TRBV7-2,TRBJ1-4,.,TGTGCCAGCAGCCTGTTGGAGCAGGGCGGTGAAAAACTGTTTTTT,CASSLLEQGGEKLFF
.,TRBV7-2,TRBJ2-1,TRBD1,TGTGCCAGCAGCTTGACAGGGTCAAGGACTGGGAATGAGCAGTTCTTC,CASSLTGSRTGNEQFF